Each of the 27 T cell receptor beta chains below was sequenced from the same sample in a study of regulatory T cells in long-lasting Graves disease. Time point defined: newly diagnosed GD, antithyroid drugs for less than 3 months. PBMCs were the source of the RNA used for TCR sequencing. According to the study, TCR beta libraries were built with iRepertoire HTBI primers and CDR3-region Arm-PCR. TCRdb redid the calling of the multiplex PCR reads with MiXCR, one entry per CDR3 protein. Of roughly 420,000 distinct CDR3 sequences listed, around 16% are singletons. This specimen consisted of peripheral blood mononuclear cells (PBMCs), obtained at new diagnosis, from a patient treated with antithyroid drugs. These receptors all stem from a female donor with Graves disease.

This clonotype was observed many times. The V and J genes are TRBV20-1 and TRBJ2-1; D unclear. V gave up 3 bases and J gave up 0 bases, with 6 bases separating them. There are 13 residues in the CDR3. In germline, CDR1 is DFQATT, CDR2 SNEGSKA (reference sequence). Here the CDR3 DNA reads TGCAGTGCTAGGCGGAGCTCCTACAATGAGCAGTTCTTC. Translated: CSARRSSYNEQFF.

In this sample, this clonotype turned up many times. The chain recombines TRBV10-1 with TRBJ1-1; the D is unclear. The V gene's germline CDR1 is WNHNN and CDR2 SYGVQD (reference sequence). The CDR3 consists of 12 residues. The ends were cut back, 5 bases at V and 10 bases at J, with 14 bases in the middle. The CDR3 bases are TGCGCCAGCAGTCCCACTGGTCCGGGAGCTTTCTTT. It is translated as CASSPTGPGAFF.

This chain links TRBV28 with TRBJ1-4; 8 bases agree with TRBD1. The ends lost 5 bases at V and 0 bases at J; junction bases unmatched: 11. CDR1 is MDHEN and CDR2 is SYDVKM in the germline V gene. The CDR3 has 18 amino acids. As DNA, the CDR3 is TGTGCCAGCAGTAATCCGACAGGGGTACCCGCAACTAATGAAAAACTGTTTTTT. Translating gives CASSNPTGVPATNEKLFF.

This chain links TRBV20-1 with TRBJ1-5; 12 bases are shared with TRBD1. In germline, CDR1 is DFQATT, CDR2 SNEGSKA (reference sequence). The J segment lost 2 bases and the V segment lost 4 bases, leaving 9 bases of the junction unmatched. The CDR3 sequence is 17 residues long. As DNA, the CDR3 is TGCAGTGCTAATTTGGGACAGGGGGCGACGGGCAATCAGCCCCAGCATTTT. Residues: CSANLGQGATGNQPQHF.

This clonotype was seen at least ten times. The rearrangement uses TRBV3-1 and TRBJ2-7; no clear D gene. This CDR3 region has 15 residues. The germline gives CDR1 LGHDT, CDR2 YNNKEL (reference sequence). V lost 2 bases and J 6 bases, leaving 17 bases between the germline ends. The CDR3 region has the DNA TGTGCCAGCAGCCAAAAGGGTCGGGCCGCCTTCGAGCAGTACTTC. Amino acid sequence: CASSQKGRAAFEQYF.

The table lists this clonotype with a few counts. This chain connects TRBV6-1 to TRBJ1-1; the D gene is possibly TRBD1 (5 bases). Deletions cut 2 bases from V and 7 bases from J, with 17 bases between. Per germline, CDR1 MNHNS and CDR2 SASEGT. This CDR3 is built from 15 residues. The CDR3 sequence is CASSERAPGQGEAFF. The CDR3 DNA reads TGTGCCAGCAGTGAACGAGCGCCGGGGCAGGGTGAAGCTTTCTTT.

This clonotype was recorded at least ten times. The chain links TRBV12-3 or TRBV12-4 to TRBJ1-1; D might be TRBD1 (6 bases). The CDR3 is made up of 14 amino acids. V was trimmed by 8 bases and J by 7 bases, leaving 20 bases between them. This chain's CDR3 is CASRTGQGLIEAFF. The CDR3 DNA reads TGTGCCAGCCGTACGGGGCAGGGGCTTATTGAAGCTTTCTTT.

This clonotype was detected many times. The V gene is TRBV19, the J gene TRBJ1-2; D gene unclear. Germline V gives CDR1 LNHDA, CDR2 SQIVND (reference sequence). The length of the CDR3 is 14 residues. The ends were cut back, 1 base at V and 0 bases at J, with 6 bases in the middle. CDR3 sequence reads: CASSIASPNYGYTF. The CDR3 DNA reads TGTGCCAGTAGTATAGCATCCCCTAACTATGGCTACACCTTC.

The chain combines TRBV6-1 with TRBJ2-5; 10 nucleotides agree with TRBD2. This CDR3 comprises 15 residues. The V gene end was trimmed by 1 base and the J gene end by 4 bases; junction bases not matched to a gene: 3. Germline V lookup: CDR1 MNHNS, CDR2 SASEGT. CDR3 nucleotides: TGTGCCAGCAGTGAAGGGGCTAGCGGGGGAGAGACCCAGTACTTC. It yields the protein CASSEGASGGETQYF.

This clonotype was picked up many times. This rearrangement joins TRBV20-1 to TRBJ2-1; 13 nucleotides align to TRBD2. The V gene's germline CDR1 is DFQATT and CDR2 SNEGSKA (reference sequence). The CDR3 sequence is 16 residues long. The junction had 10 bases not matched to a gene; V was cut back by 5 bases and J by 6 bases. CDR3 sequence reads: CSAPAAGLAGRNEQFF. The DNA for the CDR3 is TGCAGTGCTCCCGCGGCGGGACTAGCGGGACGCAATGAGCAGTTCTTC.

Note on this clonotype: A much larger clone differs by one base, so this may be a read error. This sequence joins TRBV7-2 and TRBJ2-7, with TRBD2 identical over 8 bases. J gave up 7 bases and V 5 bases, and 16 bases lay outside the gene matches. The CDR3 has 16 amino acids. Looked up from germline, CDR1 is SGHTA and CDR2 is FQGNSA. For the CDR3, the DNA is TGTGCCAGCAGCGTGGGACTAGGTGGCGGGAGCAATGAGCAGTACTTC. Translation gives CASSVGLGGGSNEQYF. Supplemented by reference TRBV7-2 and TRBJ2-7, the full variable domain reads GAGVSQSPSNKVTEKGKDVELRCDPISGHTALYWYRQSLGQGLEFLIYFQGNSAPDKSGLPSDRFSAERTGGSVSTLTIQRTQQEDSAVYLCASSVGLGGGSNEQYFGPGTRLTVT.

This clonotype was detected many times. The V and J genes are TRBV5-1 and TRBJ2-5; D remains unclear. V gave up 0 bases and J gave up 5 bases, with 20 bases separating them. Germline-derived CDR1 and CDR2 are SGHRS and YFSETQ. The CDR3 has 17 residues. The CDR3 bases are TGCGCCAGCAGCTTGGAGCCCCCATTGGAAAGACCTGAGACCCAGTACTTC. Encoded protein: CASSLEPPLERPETQYF.

About this clonotype: The junction departs from the called germline gene at one end, perhaps through a read error. The V gene is TRBV6-2 or TRBV6-3, the J gene TRBJ1-5; D remains unclear. This CDR3 comprises 14 residues. The germline CDR1 and CDR2 sequences are MNHEY and SVGEGT. In DNA, the CDR3 is TGTGCCAGCAGTTACTCCGTTAGAGATCAGCCCCAGCAGTTT. Its protein product is CASSYSVRDQPQQF.

This clonotype was counted at least ten times. This chain connects TRBV6-2 or TRBV6-3 to TRBJ1-1, with D possibly matching TRBD1 (5 bases). Per germline, CDR1 MNHEY and CDR2 SVGEGT. V was clipped by 3 bases and J by 4 bases, with 9 bases between them. The CDR3 is made up of 13 amino acids. The CDR3, as DNA: TGTGCCAGCAGTTATGGGGCATTCACTGAAGCTTTCTTT. Protein: CASSYGAFTEAFF.

This clonotype was detected only a few times. This sequence may be a read error, since a much larger clone differs from it by one base. The chain employs TRBV3-1 and TRBJ2-1, with 13 bases matching TRBD2. The CDR3 is made up of 15 amino acids. Germline V gives CDR1 LGHDT, CDR2 YNNKEL (reference sequence). In DNA, the CDR3 is TGTGCCAGCAGCCCAGGACTAGCGGGAGTTGAAGAGCAGTCCTTC. It encodes CASSPGLAGVEEQSF.

This clonotype appeared once. A single base separates this from a much larger clone, so it may be a read error. The gene calls are TRBV3-1 and TRBJ2-1; D might be TRBD2 (7 bases). The CDR3 totals 19 residues. Germline V gene lookup returns CDR1 LGHDT and CDR2 YNNKEL (reference sequence). The V and J ends lost 2 bases and 13 bases respectively, with 33 bases between them. CDR3 DNA: TGTGCCAGCAGCCAAAATGCCCTATCTCTCGGGGGGCCTGCGGAGACCCAGTTCTTC. Translating gives CASSQNALSLGGPAETQFF.

This clonotype was observed many times. The chain combines TRBV29-1 with TRBJ2-1; perhaps TRBD2 as D (5 bases). Trimming cost V 7 bases and J 0 bases, with 13 bases left between them. There are 14 residues in the CDR3. Germline-derived CDR1 and CDR2 are SQVTM and ANQGSEA. CDR3: CSAEDSSSYNEQFF. The CDR3 nucleotides read TGCAGCGCCGAGGACTCGAGCTCCTACAATGAGCAGTTCTTC.

This clonotype has ten or more counts. J is TRBJ1-2 and V is TRBV4-1; weak D call: TRBD1 (5 bases). From germline, CDR1 is MGHRA and CDR2 YSYEKL. V was cut by 2 bases and J by 4 bases, with 14 bases left in between. The CDR3 extends over 15 amino acids. The CDR3 nucleotides read TGCGCCAGCAGCCAACCTCCGGCAGGGACCTATGGCTACACCTTC. Its protein is CASSQPPAGTYGYTF.

This clonotype was counted once. The V gene is TRBV29-1, the J gene TRBJ2-1, with 12 bases that match TRBD2. The CDR3 extends over 15 amino acids. CDR1 SQVTM and CDR2 ANQGSEA come from the germline V gene. J gave up 7 bases and V 1 base, and 5 bases lay outside the gene matches. CDR3 in DNA: TGCAGCGTTGAAGCCCAGACTAGCGGGGGAAATGAGCAGTTCTTC. It is translated as CSVEAQTSGGNEQFF.

This clonotype was detected many times. The V and J genes are TRBV5-1 and TRBJ1-6, with a weak D call TRBD1 (5 bases). This CDR3 comprises 17 residues. The germline V gene has CDR1 SGHRS and CDR2 YFSETQ. Trimming removed 0 bases from V and 6 bases from J, with 16 bases in between. The CDR3 is CASSLDWGGGSNSPLHF. DNA of the CDR3: TGCGCCAGCAGCTTGGATTGGGGCGGGGGATCTAATTCACCCCTCCACTTT.

Comments on this clonotype: A much more abundant neighbour one base away suggests this may be a read error. The CDR3 coding sequence is TGTGCCAGCAGCGGGACTAGCGGGGGGGCCGGAGATACGCAGTATTTT. This sequence encodes CASSGTSGGAGDTQYF. The chain is built from TRBV2 and TRBJ2-3; 16 positions match TRBD2. Losses at the gene ends were 6 bases for V and 5 bases for J; bases not matched to a gene: 5. The germline V gene encodes CDR1 SNHLY and CDR2 FYNNEI. The CDR3 is 16 amino acids.

This clonotype was seen at least ten times. This chain links TRBV2 with TRBJ1-2; no definite D call. V gave up 7 bases and J gave up 2 bases, with 8 bases separating them. CDR1 and CDR2 from the germline V gene are SNHLY and FYNNEI. The CDR3 length is 12 residues. CDR3 residues: CASTLINYGYTF. The CDR3 DNA is TGTGCCAGCACCTTAATCAACTATGGCTACACCTTC.

This clonotype was found many times. The rearrangement joins TRBV24-1 to TRBJ2-3; TRBD2 matches 16 bases. This CDR3 spans 18 amino acids. Germline V CDR1 and CDR2: KGHDR, SFDVKD. The CDR3 protein is CVNTPGTSGRARTDTQYF. The CDR3 region has the DNA TGTGTCAACACCCCCGGGACTAGCGGGAGGGCCCGCACAGATACGCAGTATTTT.

This clonotype was seen a handful of times. The genes are TRBV20-1 and TRBJ2-3; 7 bases are shared with TRBD2. CDR1 is DFQATT, CDR2 SNEGSKA, per germline (reference sequence). This CDR3 has 14 amino acids. J lost 1 base, V lost 2 bases, and 3 bases had no gene match. The CDR3 DNA reads TGCAGTGCTAGACCGGGGGGTGGCACAGATACGCAGTATTTT. Translation gives CSARPGGGTDTQYF.

This clonotype has at least ten counts. The V and J genes are TRBV27 and TRBJ2-7, with D possibly called TRBD1 or TRBD2 (5 bases each). Germline CDR1 and CDR2: MNHEY and SMNVEV (reference sequence). The V and J ends lost 2 bases and 3 bases respectively, with 14 bases between them. The CDR3 is 15 amino acids. Here the CDR3 reads CASSLSLGTIYEQYF. Here the CDR3 DNA reads TGTGCCAGCAGTTTAAGTTTGGGGACGATCTACGAGCAGTACTTC.

This clonotype was detected many times. V usage is TRBV3-1 and J usage is TRBJ1-2, with a tentative D call TRBD1 (6 bases). Germline assignment: CDR1 LGHDT and CDR2 YNNKEL (reference sequence). V was shortened by 4 bases and J by 5 bases, with 14 bases between the two germline ends. The CDR3 has 14 residues. The CDR3 here is CASSPRGDRYGYTF. DNA of the CDR3: TGTGCCAGCAGCCCCAGGGGAGACAGATATGGCTACACCTTC. The full variable domain, with the rest looked up from reference TRBV3-1 and TRBJ1-2, is DTAVSQTPKYLVTQMGNDKSIKCEQNLGHDTMYWYKQDSKKFLKIMFSYNNKELIINETVPNRFSPKSPDKAHLNLHINSLELGDSAVYFCASSPRGDRYGYTFGSGTRLTVV.

Ten or more counts support this clonotype. CDR3 residues: CSARDFGQGGDTEAFF. CDR3 DNA sequence: TGCAGTGCTAGAGATTTTGGCCAGGGGGGTGACACTGAAGCTTTCTTT. The chain recombines TRBV20-1 with TRBJ1-1; 7 positions agree with TRBD1. The CDR3 covers 16 residues. CDR1 is DFQATT and CDR2 is SNEGSKA in the germline V gene (reference sequence). V shed 0 bases and J 3 bases; nucleotides not matched to a gene: 10.